Described below is a single T cell receptor (beta chain) sequence and its context. Its antigen is still unknown. The record originates from a study of monozygotic twins with inflammatory bowel disease (dated by TCRdb to about 2019). With respect to the entire study: In total, roughly 28 monozygotic twin pairs made up the full study: 19 Danish pairs, all IBD-discordant, plus nine German pairs, of which four were IBD-concordant and five were IBD-discordant. The search for disease-associated traits relied mainly on comparing IBD patients with their genetically identical healthy co-twins within discordant pairs. Each individual had, on average, about 151 000 unique TCRalpha sequences and 181 000 unique TCRbeta sequences available for analysis.

Study-wide findings and limitations: IBD patients had lower TCRbeta repertoire diversity, measured by the inverse Simpson index, than their healthy co-twins. Compared with healthy twins, IBD patients had fewer clonotypes in common with other individuals, a difference most pronounced in patients showing signs of disease activity. Because patients were on differing immunosuppressive treatments, the repertoires may have picked up extra background noise and inter-individual variability. No difference in repertoire similarity was observed between concordant and discordant twins, possibly owing to limited statistical power. The results gave no support for a single strong signal or clonotype linked to IBD. The analysis was unable to tell different T cell subtypes apart.

From each donor, a roughly 2.5 ml peripheral blood sample was collected into PAXgene tubes and stored at -80 degrees C. Without T cell sorting, total RNA was isolated from whole blood using the PAXgene blood miRNA kit on an automated QIAcube. Deep TCRalpha and TCRbeta repertoire profiling with unique molecular barcoding was performed on peripheral blood of monozygotic twin pairs concordant or discordant for inflammatory bowel disease. Smoking habits were recorded for all twin pairs, and each individual was classified as a current, former or never smoker. Taken from the germline V gene, the CDR1 and CDR2 loops are SNHLY and FYNNEI. The CDR3 goes from the cysteine to the phenylalanine over 14 residues. No DNA is recorded. The method was 5' RACE. Each TCR library was prepared from roughly 3.5 ug of total RNA. For each sample, cDNA was synthesized in eight separate reactions using SMARTScribe reverse transcriptase. During cDNA synthesis, template switching was used to introduce unique molecular identifiers that contained a 6-nucleotide sample barcode. TCRalpha and TCRbeta cDNA was amplified in two nested PCRs of roughly 17 and 9 cycles, and bead purification was carried out after each PCR. Before amplification, the cDNA was treated with uracil DNA-glycosylase and purified using the QIAquick PCR purification kit. The second PCR was the step at which Illumina TruSeq-compatible adapters and sample-specific barcodes were added. Library quality and concentration were checked on TapeStation and Qubit, and libraries were pooled at about 5 ng each. Sequencing of pooled libraries was carried out on an Illumina HiSeq2500 single-index Rapid Run using 2 x 100 bp reads and custom sequencing primers. Per the authors' processing: PCR and sequencing errors were corrected by UMI-based consensus assembly using MiGEC version 1.2.6. MiXCR version 2.1.1 was used to carry out V(D)J alignment, clonotype assembly and CDR3 extraction. To normalise gene usage, clonotype sharing and MAIT/NKT TCR abundance, the top 1000, 10 000 and 20 000 clonotypes in each sample were analysed. Diversity was computed as the inverse Simpson index with the vegan R package after downsampling to 27 000 UMIs. Paired Mann-Whitney U tests were applied to discordant twin pairs, with Benjamini-Hochberg correction for multiple testing. TCRdb reprocessed the reads, so every CDR3 protein sequence counts as one entry and DNA is not shown. In this record, the V and J calls reflect TCRdb's handling and not the investigators' own analysis. The sample table records about 300,000 distinct CDR3 sequences. Of the sample, 5% to 6% is held by the ten largest clones.

Sequencing used blood. This receptor chain uses TRBV2 and TRBJ2-7; no DNA is available, so the TRBD1 call from TCRdb remains unchecked. The clonotype originates from a human donor with ulcerative colitis or Crohn's disease, or a healthy co-twin of an affected twin (not recorded which). The CDR3 is CAGGLGTEAYEQYF.